One T cell receptor beta chain is described in this entry. The data belong to a study of CD8 T cells in Susac syndrome. When the RNA was reverse transcribed, random hexamers were used with an input of roughly 0.45 to 1 ug. MiXCR was run by TCRdb on the immunoSEQ multiplex PCR reads, yielding one entry per CDR3 protein. Of roughly 300,000 distinct CDR3 sequences listed, approximately 81% are singletons. The CDR3 is made up of 15 amino acids. V lost 9 bases and J lost 7, with 19 bases in between. Germline V lookup: CDR1 MNHEY, CDR2 SMNVEV (reference sequence). The material sequenced was CD8+ T cells from PBMCs. The gene calls are TRBV27 and TRBJ1-6, with D unresolved. The TCR sequence derives from a human donor with multiple sclerosis. The CDR3 bases are TGTGCCAGTCGAAGTTTCGAGTTCAGCAATTCACCCCTCCACTTT. Its protein is CASRSFEFSNSPLHF.